The 26 T cell receptor beta chains below come from one sample, sequenced in a study of shared clonotypes between healthy human individuals. Sequencing was performed with immunoSEQ multiplex PCR; in TCRdb, only in-frame clones are kept and a portion is missing. The data contain around 2,100,000 clones, less than 95% of them seen just once; the ten biggest clones take up around 1.2%. CD45RO-negative, CCR7-selected cells formed the naive CD8 fraction, which excluded terminally differentiated effector memory CD45RA+ cells. Sequenced input: naive CD8+ T cells sorted from blood. The receptors here all came from a young man in good health.

This chain links TRBV9 with TRBJ2-5, with 11 bases lining up with TRBD2. Germline lookup yields CDR1 SGDLS and CDR2 YYNGEE. The length of the CDR3 is 17 residues. Trimming cost V 0 bases and J 1 base; bases outside gene matches: 5. The CDR3 sequence is CASSVGLAGFSQETQYF. In nucleotides, the CDR3 is TGTGCCAGCAGCGTAGGACTAGCGGGGTTTAGCCAAGAGACCCAGTACTTC.

The chain carries TRBV10-2 and TRBJ2-7; D gene uncertain. The germline V gene encodes CDR1 WSHSY and CDR2 SAAADI. The CDR3 has 13 residues. V lost 8 bases and J lost 3, with 14 bases in between. CDR3 protein: CASYGTTIYEQYF. CDR3 bases: TGCGCCAGCTATGGAACTACAATCTACGAGCAGTACTTC.

This clone was counted once. Here the CDR3 reads CASSELWDYEQYF. CDR3 DNA: TGCGCCAGCAGCGAGCTCTGGGACTACGAGCAGTACTTC. This chain uses TRBV4-1 with TRBJ2-7; D not certain. Germline V gene sequence: CDR1 MGHRA, CDR2 YSYEKL. V lost 5 bases and J lost 3, with 11 bases in between. The CDR3 covers 13 residues.

The genes are TRBV19 and TRBJ2-7; D gene ambiguous. Trimming pared 5 bases from V and 2 bases from J, leaving 7 bases between. CDR3 length: 12 amino acids. In germline, CDR1 is LNHDA, CDR2 SQIVND (reference sequence). The CDR3 loop reads CASSQGAYEQYF. DNA for the CDR3: TGTGCCAGTAGTCAAGGAGCCTACGAGCAGTACTTC. Full variable domain (remainder filled in from reference TRBV19 and TRBJ2-7): DGGITQSPKYLFRKEGQNVTLSCEQNLNHDAMYWYRQDPGQGLRLIYYSQIVNDFQKGDIAEGYSVSREKKESFPLTVTSAQKNPTAFYLCASSQGAYEQYFGPGTRLTVT.

This chain joins TRBV6-1 and TRBJ2-5, with 7 bases lining up with TRBD1. This CDR3 has 15 residues. The V gene's germline CDR1 is MNHNS and CDR2 SASEGT. J was trimmed by 1 base and V by 7 bases; bases with no gene match: 9. The CDR3 DNA follows: TGTGCCAGCAATGGACAGGCGACCCTCCAAGAGACCCAGTACTTC. Protein: CASNGQATLQETQYF.

The chain recombines TRBV9 with TRBJ2-7; 7 positions agree with TRBD2. The V segment lost 0 bases and the J segment 5 bases; nucleotides outside the gene matches: 11. From germline, CDR1 is SGDLS and CDR2 YYNGEE. This CDR3 has 16 amino acids. The DNA of the CDR3 is TGTGCCAGCAGCGTAGCTTTCTCCGGGGGGTTTGACGAGCAGTACTTC. Its protein product is CASSVAFSGGFDEQYF.

The chain links TRBV13 to TRBJ2-1, with D uncertain. The germline V gene has CDR1 PRHDT and CDR2 FYEKMQ (reference sequence). V lost 5 bases and J 7 bases, leaving 9 bases between the germline ends. CDR3 length equals 12 residues. The CDR3 nucleotides are TGTGCCAGCAGCCCCAATTCTAATGAGCAGTTCTTC. Its translation is CASSPNSNEQFF.

The chain links TRBV6-5 to TRBJ2-1, with D uncertain. The germline gives CDR1 MNHEY, CDR2 SVGAGI. This CDR3 comprises 13 residues. Between the trimmed V and J ends, which lost 0 bases and 9 bases, there was a span of 9 bases. CDR3 nucleotide sequence: TGTGCCAGCAGTTACTCGAGCAGCTTTGAGCAGTTCTTC. Its protein is CASSYSSSFEQFF.

This CDR3 reads CASSPPLAGPYNEQFF. DNA of the CDR3: TGTGCCAGCAGCCCGCCCTTAGCGGGACCGTACAATGAGCAGTTCTTC. The chain uses TRBV9 and TRBJ2-1; 8 positions match TRBD2. The CDR3 totals 16 residues. In germline, CDR1 is SGDLS, CDR2 YYNGEE. Trimming removed 4 bases from V and 4 bases from J; junction bases left unmatched: 10.

This clone is a singleton in its sample. V usage is TRBV9 and J usage is TRBJ1-5; no firm D call. CDR1 SGDLS and CDR2 YYNGEE come from the germline V gene. V gave up 0 bases and J gave up 8 bases, with 15 bases separating them. This CDR3 has 15 amino acids. This CDR3 is CASSVGVTPFEPQHF. The CDR3 bases are TGTGCCAGCAGCGTAGGAGTGACCCCTTTCGAGCCCCAGCATTTT.

The rearrangement joins TRBV2 to TRBJ1-1, with D perhaps matching TRBD1 (6 bases). Germline loops: CDR1 SNHLY, CDR2 FYNNEI. The germline V and J ends were trimmed by 6 bases and 0 bases, with 20 bases remaining between them. CDR3 size: 17 residues. The CDR3 nucleotides read TGTGCCAGCAGGGACTCGGGCCAGGGGAGGATGAACACTGAAGCTTTCTTT. Protein: CASRDSGQGRMNTEAFF.

The CDR3 DNA is TGTGCCAGCTCCTCGTTGGGGGCATTGGCGGAAGCTTTCTTT. It yields the protein CASSSLGALAEAFF. The J gene is TRBJ1-1, the V gene TRBV27; maybe TRBD1 (6 bases). The V and J ends lost 8 bases and 8 bases respectively, with 21 bases between them. CDR3 length: 14 residues. The germline CDR1 and CDR2 sequences are MNHEY and SMNVEV (reference sequence).

The genes are TRBV19 and TRBJ2-1; tentatively, D is TRBD1 (6 bases). CDR3 length: 13 residues. The germline V gene encodes CDR1 LNHDA and CDR2 SQIVND (reference sequence). V shed 5 bases and J shed 9 bases, with 14 bases lying between them. CDR3 loop: CASSGQGMGEQFF. As DNA, the CDR3 is TGTGCCAGTAGTGGCCAGGGGATGGGTGAGCAGTTCTTC.

The chain is built from TRBV27 and TRBJ2-3; 8 bases align to TRBD1. Germline CDR1 and CDR2: MNHEY and SMNVEV (reference sequence). After removal of 5 bases from V and 1 base from J, the junction contained 8 bases not matched to a gene. The CDR3 sequence is 16 residues long. CDR3 DNA: TGTGCCAGCAGTCCGTGGACAGGGAAGGGCACAGATACGCAGTATTTT. Translating it yields CASSPWTGKGTDTQYF.

The CDR3 loop reads CATYASEKLFF. The CDR3 nucleotides are TGCGCCACGTACGCGTCTGAAAAACTGTTTTTT. The J gene is TRBJ1-4, the V gene TRBV10-2; no reliable D call. Trimming stripped 10 bases from V and 7 bases from J, with 10 bases between. Germline V gene sequence: CDR1 WSHSY, CDR2 SAAADI. This CDR3 region has 11 residues.

The chain employs TRBV19 and TRBJ2-4; D uncertain. This CDR3 has 13 amino acids. Germline CDR1 and CDR2: LNHDA and SQIVND (reference sequence). Between the trimmed V and J ends, which lost 3 bases and 0 bases, there was a span of 3 bases. The CDR3 is CASSILAKNIQYF. For the CDR3, the DNA is TGTGCCAGTAGTATCCTAGCCAAAAACATTCAGTACTTC. The complete variable domain, with remaining parts taken from reference TRBV19 and TRBJ2-4, reads DGGITQSPKYLFRKEGQNVTLSCEQNLNHDAMYWYRQDPGQGLRLIYYSQIVNDFQKGDIAEGYSVSREKKESFPLTVTSAQKNPTAFYLCASSILAKNIQYFGAGTRLSVL.

This clone showed up just once. The chain employs TRBV11-2 and TRBJ2-7; the match to TRBD1 covers 9 bases. The junction had 7 bases not matched to a gene; V was cut back by 6 bases and J by 4 bases. Germline values: CDR1 SGHAT, CDR2 FQNNGV. The CDR3 is made up of 14 amino acids. This CDR3 reads CASRLGTGLYEQYF. The DNA for the CDR3 is TGTGCCAGCAGGTTGGGGACAGGGCTGTACGAGCAGTACTTC.

The rearrangement joins TRBV6-1 to TRBJ2-7; 12 nucleotides agree with TRBD1. V was clipped by 2 bases and J by 5 bases; unmatched bases: 13. The length of the CDR3 is 18 residues. CDR1 and CDR2 from the germline V gene are MNHNS and SASEGT. This CDR3 reads CASSEFPPGTGGFDEQYF. The CDR3 DNA sequence: TGTGCCAGCAGTGAATTCCCTCCGGGGACAGGGGGCTTCGACGAGCAGTACTTC.

This clone was seen only once. This chain links TRBV27 with TRBJ2-7; D possibly matches TRBD1 or TRBD2 (5 bases each). The CDR3 length is 11 residues. Trimming removed 4 bases at V and 7 bases at J, with 8 bases between. Per germline, CDR1 MNHEY and CDR2 SMNVEV (reference sequence). CDR3 sequence: CASSWGSEQYF. For the CDR3, the DNA is TGTGCCAGCAGTTGGGGGTCAGAGCAGTACTTC.

The chain couples TRBV15 to TRBJ2-7, with TRBD1 matching over 9 bases. Germline CDR1 and CDR2: LNHNV and YYDKDF (reference sequence). CDR3 length equals 16 residues. The trim removed 4 bases at V and 4 bases at J, leaving 11 bases unmatched. The CDR3 spells CATSTPSRDREYEQYF. CDR3 nucleotides: TGTGCCACCAGCACTCCGAGCCGGGACAGGGAATACGAGCAGTACTTC.

This chain uses TRBV7-8 with TRBJ2-2; D gene ambiguous. Trimming removed 8 bases from V and 1 base from J, with 8 bases in between. The CDR3 loop spans 13 amino acids. The germline V gene has CDR1 SGHVS and CDR2 FQNEAQ. CDR3 sequence reads: CASLPGNTGELFF. CDR3 in DNA: TGTGCCAGCTTACCGGGGAACACCGGGGAGCTGTTTTTT.

The chain carries TRBV6-5 and TRBJ2-5, with 8 bases that match TRBD2. This CDR3 region has 16 residues. J lost 1 base, V lost 1 base, and 5 bases had no gene match. Germline V gene data show CDR1 as MNHEY and CDR2 as SVGAGI. Here the CDR3 DNA reads TGTGCCAGCAGTTACTTTCGGGAGGGACCCCAAGAGACCCAGTACTTC. Its translation: CASSYFREGPQETQYF.

V usage is TRBV5-1 and J usage is TRBJ2-5, with 7 bases fitting TRBD2. The CDR3 extends over 13 amino acids. The germline gives CDR1 SGHRS, CDR2 YFSETQ. Trimming cost V 4 bases and J 5 bases; bases outside gene matches: 5. In DNA, the CDR3 is TGCGCCAGCAGCGGGGAGGGCTGGGAGACCCAGTACTTC. The encoded protein is CASSGEGWETQYF. Full variable domain (outside the CDR3, taken from reference TRBV5-1 and TRBJ2-5): KAGVTQTPRYLIKTRGQQVTLSCSPISGHRSVSWYQQTPGQGLQFLFEYFSETQRNKGNFPGRFSGRQFSNSRSEMNVSTLELGDSALYLCASSGEGWETQYFGPGTRLLVL.

A word on this clone: This sample also contains other DNA sequences that code for the same CDR3. The chain uses TRBV11-2 and TRBJ2-7, with D possibly TRBD1 on 6 matching bases. The V and J ends lost 5 bases and 2 bases respectively, with 10 bases between them. This CDR3 is 13 amino acids long. In germline, CDR1 is SGHAT, CDR2 FQNNGV. CDR3 region: CASSIRGPYEQYF. The CDR3 DNA reads as TGTGCCAGCAGCATCAGGGGACCCTACGAGCAGTACTTC.

This clone was detected a few times. The sample has other DNA sequences that encode this CDR3 too. This chain uses TRBV19 with TRBJ1-2; unclear D gene. The CDR3 extends over 11 amino acids. The V gene's germline CDR1 is LNHDA and CDR2 SQIVND (reference sequence). Trimming removed 3 bases at V and 5 bases at J, with 4 bases between. CDR3 sequence reads: CASSMGYGYTF. The CDR3 DNA sequence: TGTGCCAGTAGTATGGGGTATGGCTACACCTTC. The full variable domain, with the rest looked up from reference TRBV19 and TRBJ1-2, is DGGITQSPKYLFRKEGQNVTLSCEQNLNHDAMYWYRQDPGQGLRLIYYSQIVNDFQKGDIAEGYSVSREKKESFPLTVTSAQKNPTAFYLCASSMGYGYTFGSGTRLTVV.

J is TRBJ2-3 and V is TRBV4-3, with 14 bases matching TRBD2. CDR1 is LGHNA and CDR2 is YSLEER in the germline V gene. Trimming cost V 4 bases and J 0 bases; bases outside gene matches: 6. This CDR3 is built from 18 residues. The DNA of the CDR3 is TGCGCCAGCAGCCCCGGACTAGCGGGAGGCCGTAGCACAGATACGCAGTATTTT. Its protein product is CASSPGLAGGRSTDTQYF.